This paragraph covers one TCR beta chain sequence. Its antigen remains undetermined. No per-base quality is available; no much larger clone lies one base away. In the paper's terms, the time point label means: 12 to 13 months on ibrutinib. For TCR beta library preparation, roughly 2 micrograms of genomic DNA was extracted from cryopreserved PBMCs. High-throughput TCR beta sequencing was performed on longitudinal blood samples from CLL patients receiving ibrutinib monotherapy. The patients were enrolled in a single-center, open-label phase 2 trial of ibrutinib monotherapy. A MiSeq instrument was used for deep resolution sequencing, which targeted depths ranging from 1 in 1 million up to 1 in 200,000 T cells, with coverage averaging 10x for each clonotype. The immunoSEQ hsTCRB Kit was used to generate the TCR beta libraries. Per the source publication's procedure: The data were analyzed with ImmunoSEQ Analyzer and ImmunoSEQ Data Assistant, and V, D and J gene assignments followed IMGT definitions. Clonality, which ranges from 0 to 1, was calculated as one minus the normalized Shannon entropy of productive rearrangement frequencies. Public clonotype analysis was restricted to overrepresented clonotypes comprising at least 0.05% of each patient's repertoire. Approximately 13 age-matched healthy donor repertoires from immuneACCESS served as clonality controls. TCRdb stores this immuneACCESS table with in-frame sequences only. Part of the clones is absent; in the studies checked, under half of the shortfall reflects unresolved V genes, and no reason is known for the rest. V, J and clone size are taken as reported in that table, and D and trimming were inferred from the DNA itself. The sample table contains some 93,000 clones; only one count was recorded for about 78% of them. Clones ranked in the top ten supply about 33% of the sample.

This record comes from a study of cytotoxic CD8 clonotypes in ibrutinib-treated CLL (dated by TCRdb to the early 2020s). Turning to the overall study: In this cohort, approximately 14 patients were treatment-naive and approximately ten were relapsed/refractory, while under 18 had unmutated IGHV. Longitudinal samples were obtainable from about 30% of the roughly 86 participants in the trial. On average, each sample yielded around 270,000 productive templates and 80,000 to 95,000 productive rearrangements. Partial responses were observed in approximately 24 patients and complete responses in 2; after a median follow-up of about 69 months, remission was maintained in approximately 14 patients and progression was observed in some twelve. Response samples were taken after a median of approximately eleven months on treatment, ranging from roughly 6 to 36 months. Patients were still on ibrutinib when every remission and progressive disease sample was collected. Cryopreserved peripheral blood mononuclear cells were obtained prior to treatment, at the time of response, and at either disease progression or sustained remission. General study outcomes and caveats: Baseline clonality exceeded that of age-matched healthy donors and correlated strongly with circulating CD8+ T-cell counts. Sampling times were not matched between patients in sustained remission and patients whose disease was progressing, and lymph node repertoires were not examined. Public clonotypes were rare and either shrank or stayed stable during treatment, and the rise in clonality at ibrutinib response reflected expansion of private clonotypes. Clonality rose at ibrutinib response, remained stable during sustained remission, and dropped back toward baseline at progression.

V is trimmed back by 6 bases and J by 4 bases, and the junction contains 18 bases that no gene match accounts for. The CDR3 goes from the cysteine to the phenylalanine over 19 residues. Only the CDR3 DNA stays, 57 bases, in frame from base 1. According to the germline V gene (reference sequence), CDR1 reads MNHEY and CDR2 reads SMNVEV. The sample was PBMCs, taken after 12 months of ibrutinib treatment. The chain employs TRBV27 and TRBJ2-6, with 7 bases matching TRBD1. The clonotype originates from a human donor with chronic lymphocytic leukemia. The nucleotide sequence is TGTGCCAGCAGGAGATACCGGGGACAGAACCCTGAAGGGGCCAACGTCCTGACTTTC. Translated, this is CASRRYRGQNPEGANVLTF.